Described below is a single T cell receptor (beta chain) sequence and its context. Its antigen is unidentified. Some clones are missing from TCRdb's copy, which holds only in-frame ones; the method was immunoSEQ multiplex PCR. The table has under 150,000 clones, roughly 92% seen once. This sample is part of a study of T cell responses to AZD1222 COVID-19 vaccine. Overall study results and limits: When two AZD1222 doses had been given, Spike-specific TCR breadth and depth rose. Of the AZD1222 recipients, only 6 or 7 were seropositive at baseline. A mostly white British donor set with more females was recruited, and clonal diversity was possibly underestimated.

CDR3 length: 15 residues. Germline loops: CDR1 MNHEY, CDR2 SMNVEV (reference sequence). The V end was cut by 5 bases, the J end by 4 bases, with 17 bases between. V is TRBV27 and J is TRBJ1-2; D not resolved. The source material was peripheral blood, sampled 28 days after the second AZD1222 dose. The TCR was taken from an adult who received the AZD1222 COVID-19 vaccine. In DNA, the CDR3 is TGTGCCAGCAGTCCTATCGGCCCCTTTCTCTATGGCTACACCTTC. Its translation is CASSPIGPFLYGYTF.